Shown below are 19 T cell receptor beta chains from a single sample sequenced in a study of blood T cells in healthy people across ages. The use of a sample-barcoded 5' primer and a J-beta primer mix characterized a second PCR of 7 to 11 cycles. TCRdb re-called the 5' RACE reads through MiXCR, storing one row per CDR3 protein. This repertoire shows 650,000 to 700,000 distinct CDR3 sequences, about 30% found once; its top ten account for 15%. What was sequenced was blood. These receptors came from an elderly woman in good health.

This clonotype was recorded a few times. The genes are TRBV5-5 and TRBJ1-5; D call uncertain. CDR1 SGHKS and CDR2 YYEKEE come from the germline V gene (reference sequence). V was cut by 0 bases and J by 1 base, with 11 bases left in between. The CDR3 consists of 16 residues. The CDR3 here is CASSLGAGLSNQPQHF. CDR3 coding DNA: TGTGCCAGCAGCTTGGGGGCGGGTTTGAGCAATCAGCCCCAGCATTTT.

Many counts were recorded for this clonotype. The V call is TRBV9, the J call TRBJ1-2; 10 nucleotides line up with TRBD1. With V trimmed by 4 bases and J by 4 bases, 13 bases remained unmatched. This CDR3 region has 17 residues. In germline, CDR1 is SGDLS, CDR2 YYNGEE. This chain's CDR3 is CASSPRQGASSGYGYTF. The DNA of the CDR3 is TGTGCCAGCAGCCCTCGACAGGGGGCGAGTTCGGGCTATGGCTACACCTTC.

The chain combines TRBV7-2 with TRBJ2-7; the D gene is possibly TRBD2 (5 bases). The CDR3 runs 15 residues. Between the trimmed V and J ends, which lost 0 bases and 10 bases, there was a span of 19 bases. From germline, CDR1 is SGHTA and CDR2 FQGNSA. Here the CDR3 DNA reads TGTGCCAGCAGCTTAGCCACGGGAAGACAAGAGGCCCAGTACTTC. Translating gives CASSLATGRQEAQYF.

The CDR3 DNA is TGTGCCAGCAGCGAATCCGTGATGGATACGCAGTATTTT. Translated, it gives CASSESVMDTQYF. The V and J genes are TRBV7-3 and TRBJ2-3; D remains unclear. Trimming pared 5 bases from V and 6 bases from J, leaving 12 bases between. Germline CDR1 reads SGHTA; CDR2 reads FQGTGA. The CDR3 length is 13 residues.

The chain has TRBV30 and TRBJ1-2, with D perhaps TRBD1 (6 bases). Between the trimmed V and J ends, which lost 0 bases and 6 bases, there was a span of 17 bases. This CDR3 has 15 amino acids. Germline-derived CDR1 and CDR2 are GTSNPN and SVGIG (reference sequence). DNA of the CDR3: TGTGCCTGGAGTGTACGATCGGGGGCGAGGAATGGCTACACCTTC. Amino acid sequence: CAWSVRSGARNGYTF.

This clonotype has at least ten counts. J is TRBJ2-3 and V is TRBV5-1, with D perhaps assigned TRBD1 or TRBD2 (5 bases each). The germline V gene has CDR1 SGHRS and CDR2 YFSETQ. Trimming stripped 2 bases from V and 1 base from J, with 11 bases between. CDR3 length: 15 residues. Written as DNA, the CDR3 is TGCGCCAGCAGCTTCTCCGGGACCCGCACAGATACGCAGTATTTT. Protein product: CASSFSGTRTDTQYF.

This clonotype came up many times. The chain combines TRBV20-1 with TRBJ1-2; D is perhaps TRBD1 (6 bases). The CDR3 is 13 residues long. Germline CDR1 and CDR2: DFQATT and SNEGSKA (reference sequence). Trimming took 5 bases from V and 0 from J, leaving 10 bases between them. DNA for the CDR3: TGCAGTGCTCCGGACAGCCCTAACTATGGCTACACCTTC. Its protein product is CSAPDSPNYGYTF.

This clonotype was seen once. This may stem from a read error, because a much larger clone lies one nucleotide away. The chain carries TRBV5-1 and TRBJ2-1; 8 bases are a match to TRBD2. Germline CDR1 SGHRS, CDR2 YFSETQ. The CDR3 runs to 16 residues. CDR3 coding DNA: TGCGCCAGCAGCCTATTTGGGGGCGGGGGGTACAATGAGCAGTTGTTC. It specifies CASSLFGGGGYNEQLF. Full variable domain (outside the CDR3, taken from reference TRBV5-1 and TRBJ2-1): KAGVTQTPRYLIKTRGQQVTLSCSPISGHRSVSWYQQTPGQGLQFLFEYFSETQRNKGNFPGRFSGRQFSNSRSEMNVSTLELGDSALYLCASSLFGGGGYNEQLFGPGTRLTVL.

The gene calls are TRBV2 and TRBJ2-1; 10 nucleotides line up with TRBD2. The ends lost 7 bases at V and 4 bases at J; junction bases unmatched: 7. The CDR3 extends over 15 amino acids. Per germline, CDR1 SNHLY and CDR2 FYNNEI. The CDR3 DNA is TGTGCCAGCATCCGAACTAGCGGGGCGTACAATGAGCAGTTCTTC. Amino acids: CASIRTSGAYNEQFF.

This clonotype was found a few times. The genes are TRBV6-1 and TRBJ2-2; D not certain. CDR1 MNHNS and CDR2 SASEGT come from the germline V gene. The CDR3 has 15 amino acids. V was shortened by 5 bases and J by 0 bases, with 10 bases between the two germline ends. Here the CDR3 reads CASSFATTNTGELFF. As DNA, the CDR3 is TGTGCCAGCAGTTTTGCGACAACGAACACCGGGGAGCTGTTTTTT.

About this clonotype itself: A much larger clonotype is one base distant, so this may be a read error. This chain joins TRBV30 and TRBJ2-3; 8 bases are a match to TRBD1. The germline V gene encodes CDR1 GTSNPN and CDR2 SVGIG (reference sequence). The CDR3 runs 14 residues. The CDR3 loop reads CVWSKGQDTDTQYF. DNA of the CDR3: TGTGTCTGGAGTAAGGGACAGGACACAGATACGCAGTATTTT.

The V gene is TRBV5-1, the J gene TRBJ2-3; 12 nucleotides match TRBD2. The V segment lost 2 bases and the J segment 5 bases; nucleotides outside the gene matches: 3. The CDR3 sequence is 15 residues long. The germline V gene has CDR1 SGHRS and CDR2 YFSETQ. This chain's CDR3 is CASSFSGLAGDTQYF. The CDR3 bases are TGCGCCAGCAGCTTTTCGGGACTAGCGGGAGATACGCAGTATTTT.

This clonotype was recorded many times. The chain is built from TRBV12-3 or TRBV12-4 and TRBJ2-1, with D possibly TRBD2 on 7 matching bases. There are 17 residues in the CDR3. The V end lost 0 bases, the J end lost 4 bases, and 16 bases lay between the germline ends. CDR3 residues: CASSLARARGLYNEQFF. The DNA for the CDR3 is TGTGCCAGCAGTTTAGCGCGAGCGCGGGGGCTTTACAATGAGCAGTTCTTC.

Details on this clonotype: A much larger clone sits a single nucleotide away, making a read error possible. The chain uses TRBV20-1 and TRBJ2-1; TRBD2 aligns across 11 bases. Germline V gene data show CDR1 as DFQATT and CDR2 as SNEGSKA (reference sequence). The CDR3 is 16 amino acids. CDR3 amino acids: CSADGRLAGLYNEQVF. Written as DNA, the CDR3 is TGCAGTGCCGACGGAAGACTAGCGGGGTTATACAATGAGCAGGTCTTC.

This clonotype was seen a few times. The chain links TRBV3-1 to TRBJ2-7, with TRBD2 matching over 10 bases. The CDR3 consists of 17 residues. Germline lookup yields CDR1 LGHDT and CDR2 YNNKEL (reference sequence). V was pared by 1 base and J by 0 bases, with 6 bases of the junction left unmatched. CDR3 residues: CASSQGLAGDDSYEQYF. CDR3 in DNA: TGTGCCAGCAGCCAAGGGCTAGCGGGAGACGACTCCTACGAGCAGTACTTC.

This clonotype turned up a few times. The rearrangement links TRBV6-6 to TRBJ1-2; D is undetermined. Germline loops: CDR1 MNHNY, CDR2 SVGAGI (reference sequence). CDR3 length equals 15 residues. V was cut by 7 bases and J by 8 bases, with 23 bases left in between. CDR3 bases: TGTGCCAGCACCTTCGTGGTGAGGGAAAGAGAAGGCTACACCTTC. It specifies CASTFVVREREGYTF.

This clonotype was found many times. The V call is TRBV30, the J call TRBJ2-5; D is unclear. The length of the CDR3 is 17 residues. Germline loops: CDR1 GTSNPN, CDR2 SVGIG (reference sequence). V gave up 0 bases and J gave up 4 bases, with 21 bases separating them. The CDR3 is CAWSVIPFGRRRETQYF. The DNA of the CDR3 is TGTGCCTGGAGTGTAATTCCCTTTGGGCGAAGGCGAGAGACCCAGTACTTC.

This clonotype has a handful of counts. The chain recombines TRBV9 with TRBJ1-5; D gene uncertain. There are 14 residues in the CDR3. Germline V gene sequence: CDR1 SGDLS, CDR2 YYNGEE. The V end lost 4 bases, the J end lost 7 bases, and 15 bases lay between the germline ends. In nucleotides, the CDR3 is TGTGCCAGCAGCTCCATTGAGGGCGCCCAGCCCCAGCATTTT. It encodes CASSSIEGAQPQHF.

Remarks on this clonotype: One base away lies a much larger clone, so this may be a sequencing read error. The J gene is TRBJ1-2, the V gene TRBV7-2; D is ambiguous. The length of the CDR3 is 11 residues. Germline assignment: CDR1 SGHTA and CDR2 FQGNSA. V gave up 5 bases and J gave up 5 bases, with 6 bases separating them. CDR3 in amino acids: CASSPTYGYTF. In DNA form, the CDR3 reads TGTGCCAGCAGCCCGACATATGGCTACACCTTC.